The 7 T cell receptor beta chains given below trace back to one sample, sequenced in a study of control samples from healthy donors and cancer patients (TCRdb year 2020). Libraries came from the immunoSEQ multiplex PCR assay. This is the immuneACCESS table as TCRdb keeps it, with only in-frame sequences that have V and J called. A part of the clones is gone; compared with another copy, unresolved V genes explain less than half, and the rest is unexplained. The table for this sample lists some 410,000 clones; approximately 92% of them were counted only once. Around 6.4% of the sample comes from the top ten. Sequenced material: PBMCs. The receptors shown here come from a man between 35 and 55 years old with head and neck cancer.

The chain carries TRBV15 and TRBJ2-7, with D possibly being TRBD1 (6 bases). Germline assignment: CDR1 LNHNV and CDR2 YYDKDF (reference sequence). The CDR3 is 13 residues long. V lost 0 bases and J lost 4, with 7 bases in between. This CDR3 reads CATSREDRYEQYF. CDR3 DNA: TGTGCCACCAGCAGAGAAGACAGGTACGAGCAGTACTTC. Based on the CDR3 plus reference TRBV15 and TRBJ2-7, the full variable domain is DAMVIQNPRYQVTQFGKPVTLSCSQTLNHNVMYWYQQKSSQAPKLLFHYYDKDFNNEADTPDNFQSRRPNTSFCFLDIRSPGLGDTAMYLCATSREDRYEQYFGPGTRLTVT.

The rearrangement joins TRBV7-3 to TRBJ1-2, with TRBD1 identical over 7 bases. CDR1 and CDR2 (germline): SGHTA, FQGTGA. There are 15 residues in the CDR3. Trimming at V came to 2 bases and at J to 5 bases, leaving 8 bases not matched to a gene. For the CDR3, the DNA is TGTGCCAGCAGCTTACAAGGGGGCGCAGAGTATGGCTACACCTTC. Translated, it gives CASSLQGGAEYGYTF.

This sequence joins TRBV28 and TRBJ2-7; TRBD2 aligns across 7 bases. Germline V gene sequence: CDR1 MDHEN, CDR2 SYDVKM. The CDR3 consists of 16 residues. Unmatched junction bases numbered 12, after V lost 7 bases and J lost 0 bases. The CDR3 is CASTSSGHNPSYEQYF. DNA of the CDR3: TGTGCCAGCACCAGTAGCGGGCATAACCCCTCCTACGAGCAGTACTTC.

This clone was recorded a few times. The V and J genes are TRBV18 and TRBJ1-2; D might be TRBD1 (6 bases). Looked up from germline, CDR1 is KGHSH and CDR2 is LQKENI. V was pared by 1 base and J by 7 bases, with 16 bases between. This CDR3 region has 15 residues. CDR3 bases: TGTGCCAGCTCACCACGCCTTGACAGGCTCGGTGGCTACACCTTC. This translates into CASSPRLDRLGGYTF.

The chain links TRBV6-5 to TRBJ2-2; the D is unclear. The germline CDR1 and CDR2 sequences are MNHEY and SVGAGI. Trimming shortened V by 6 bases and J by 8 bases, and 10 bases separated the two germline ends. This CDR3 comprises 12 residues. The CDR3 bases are TGTGCCAGCAGCCGAAACTCGGGGGAGCTGTTTTTT. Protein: CASSRNSGELFF.

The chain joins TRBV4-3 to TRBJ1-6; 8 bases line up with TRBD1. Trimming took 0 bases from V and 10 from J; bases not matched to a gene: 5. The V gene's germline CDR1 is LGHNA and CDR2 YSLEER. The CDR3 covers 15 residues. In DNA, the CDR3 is TGCGCCAGCAGCCAAGACTGGACAGGGTTATCACCCCTCCACTTT. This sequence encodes CASSQDWTGLSPLHF.

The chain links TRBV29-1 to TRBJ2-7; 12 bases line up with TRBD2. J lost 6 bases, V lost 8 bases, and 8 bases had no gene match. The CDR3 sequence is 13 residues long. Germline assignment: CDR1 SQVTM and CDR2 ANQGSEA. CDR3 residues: CSIASGRAIEQYF. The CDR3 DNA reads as TGCAGCATAGCTAGCGGGAGGGCCATCGAGCAGTACTTC.